One T cell receptor beta chain is described in this entry. Its antigen has not been determined. Base-call qualities are not available, and no considerably larger clone is one nucleotide away. The data originate from a study of cytotoxic CD8 clonotypes in ibrutinib-treated CLL (dated by TCRdb to 2020 to 2022). The study in broad terms: The cohort included roughly 15 treatment-naive and ten to twelve relapsed/refractory patients; 17 were IGHV unmutated. Responses were partial in approximately 24 patients and complete in 2; after median approximately 66 months follow-up, some 14 stayed in remission and some twelve progressed. Samples at response were collected after a median of 12 months of treatment, with a range of about 6 to 40 months. On average, each sample had 255,043 productive templates and approximately 100,000 productive rearrangements. Longitudinal samples were available for about 30% of the 86 trial participants. Cryopreserved peripheral blood mononuclear cells were collected at three points: before therapy, at response, and at either sustained remission or disease progression. Study-level results and caveats: Baseline clonality exceeded that of age-matched healthy donors and correlated strongly with circulating CD8+ T-cell counts. Public clonotypes were rare and either shrank or stayed stable during treatment, and the rise in clonality at ibrutinib response reflected expansion of private clonotypes. At ibrutinib response clonality went up, during sustained remission it held steady, and at progression it dropped back toward baseline. Sampling times were not matched between sustained-remission and progressing patients, and lymph node repertoires were not studied.

V is trimmed back by 2 bases and J by 0 bases, and the junction contains 3 bases that no gene match accounts for. The CDR3, cysteine through phenylalanine, is 15 amino acids long. The CDR3 DNA has 45 bases and is translated from base 1. From the germline V gene, CDR1 is SGHRS and CDR2 is YFSETQ. Each clonotype received, on average, approximately 9.9x coverage in deep resolution sequencing performed on a MiSeq, where the target depth lay between 1 in 1 million and 1 in 200,000 T cells. The immunoSEQ hsTCRB Kit was used to generate TCR beta libraries. On the authors' methods: Data were analyzed with ImmunoSEQ Data Assistant and ImmunoSEQ Analyzer, with V, D and J genes assigned per IMGT definitions. Clonality, which ranges from 0 to 1, was calculated by subtracting the normalized Shannon entropy of productive rearrangement frequencies from one. Only overrepresented clonotypes making up at least 0.05% of each patient's repertoire were included in the public clonotype analysis. Repertoires from about a dozen age-matched healthy donors in immuneACCESS were used as clonality controls. TCRdb mirrors the immuneACCESS table, restricted to in-frame sequences. Some clones are absent from its copies; in checked studies, under half trace to an unresolved V gene, and the reason for the others is unknown. V and J calls and clone size are copied from that table; D and trimming were computed from the DNA. The sample profile shows approximately 300,000 clones; about 80% of them were found once. The ten biggest clones cover over 6.5% of the sample.

Approximately 2 micrograms of genomic DNA were extracted from cryopreserved PBMCs for TCR beta library preparation. Longitudinal blood samples from CLL patients on ibrutinib monotherapy underwent high-throughput TCR beta sequencing. The patients took part in an open-label, single-center phase 2 trial of ibrutinib monotherapy. The V and J segments used are TRBV5-1 and TRBJ2-3; TRBD1 matches 7 bases in the middle. This TCR derives from a human donor with chronic lymphocytic leukemia. Material: PBMCs, obtained before ibrutinib treatment. The sequenced DNA is TGCGCCAGCAGCTTCGGGGACAGAAGCACAGATACGCAGTATTTT. It is translated as CASSFGDRSTDTQYF.